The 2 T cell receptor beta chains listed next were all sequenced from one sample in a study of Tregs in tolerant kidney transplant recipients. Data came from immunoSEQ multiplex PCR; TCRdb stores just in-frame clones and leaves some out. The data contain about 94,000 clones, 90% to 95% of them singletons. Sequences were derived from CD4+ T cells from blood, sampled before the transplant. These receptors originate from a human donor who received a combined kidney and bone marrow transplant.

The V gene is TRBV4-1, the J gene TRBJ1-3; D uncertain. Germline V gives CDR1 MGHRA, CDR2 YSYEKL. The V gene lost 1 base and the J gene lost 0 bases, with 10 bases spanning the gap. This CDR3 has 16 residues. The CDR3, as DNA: TGCGCCAGCAGCCAAGCCCCAGGCAACTCTGGAAACACCATATATTTT. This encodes CASSQAPGNSGNTIYF.

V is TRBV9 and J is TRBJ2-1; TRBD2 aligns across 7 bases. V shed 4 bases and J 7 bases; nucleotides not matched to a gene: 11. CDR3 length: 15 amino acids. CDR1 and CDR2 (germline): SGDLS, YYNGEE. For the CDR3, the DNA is TGTGCCAGCAGCAACCGAGGACTAGTGGGGAATGAGCAGTTCTTC. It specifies CASSNRGLVGNEQFF.